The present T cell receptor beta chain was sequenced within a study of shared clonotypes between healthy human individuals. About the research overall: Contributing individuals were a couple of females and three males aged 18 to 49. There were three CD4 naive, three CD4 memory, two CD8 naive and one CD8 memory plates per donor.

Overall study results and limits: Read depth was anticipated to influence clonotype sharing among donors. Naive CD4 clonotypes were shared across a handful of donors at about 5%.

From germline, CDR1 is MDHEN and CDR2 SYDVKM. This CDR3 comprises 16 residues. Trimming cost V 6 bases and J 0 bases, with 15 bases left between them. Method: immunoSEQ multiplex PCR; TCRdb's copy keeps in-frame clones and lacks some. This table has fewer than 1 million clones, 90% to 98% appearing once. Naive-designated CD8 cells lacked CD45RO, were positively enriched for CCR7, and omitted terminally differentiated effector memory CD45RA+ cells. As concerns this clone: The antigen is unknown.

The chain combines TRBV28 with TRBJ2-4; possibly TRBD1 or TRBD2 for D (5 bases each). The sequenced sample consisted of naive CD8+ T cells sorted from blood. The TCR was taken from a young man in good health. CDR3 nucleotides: TGTGCCAGCAGCCCTGGGACCAATCTAGCCAAAAACATTCAGTACTTC. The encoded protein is CASSPGTNLAKNIQYF. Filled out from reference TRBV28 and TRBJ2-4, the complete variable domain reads DVKVTQSSRYLVKRTGEKVFLECVQDMDHENMFWYRQDPGLGLRLIYFSYDVKMKEKGDIPEGYSVSREKKERFSLILESASTNQTSMYLCASSPGTNLAKNIQYFGAGTRLSVL.